Below are 30 T cell receptor beta chains sequenced from a single sample in a study of T cells in Graves' hyperthyroidism and ophthalmopathy. The CDR3 regions of TCR beta were amplified from RNA transcripts. In the first-round RT-PCR of the TCR CDR3, the HTBI primer set was used. TCRdb passed the multiplex PCR reads through MiXCR, listing each CDR3 protein once. This sample has more than 350,000 distinct CDR3 sequences, with roughly 15% found just once. The sequencing input was blood. The receptors originated from a woman aged 60-75 years with Graves' ophthalmopathy.

In its sample, this clonotype was seen many times. V gene TRBV30 combines with J gene TRBJ1-5; D possibly corresponds to TRBD1 (6 bases). CDR1 is GTSNPN and CDR2 is SVGIG in the germline V gene (reference sequence). The CDR3 length is 17 residues. V lost 0 bases, J lost 2 bases, and 17 bases lay in between. For the CDR3, the DNA is TGTGCCTGGAGTGTATCGGGGGGCCAAGGGCGCAATCAGCCCCAGCATTTT. This translates into CAWSVSGGQGRNQPQHF.

This clonotype was counted many times. The chain employs TRBV2 and TRBJ2-3; D unclear. The CDR3 totals 9 residues. The germline CDR1 and CDR2 sequences are SNHLY and FYNNEI. V was clipped by 4 bases and J by 10 bases, with 3 bases between them. Here the CDR3 DNA reads TGTGCCAGCAGTGCGGCGCAGTATTTT. This encodes CASSAAQYF. Looking up the rest from reference TRBV2 and TRBJ2-3 gives the full variable domain: EPEVTQTPSHQVTQMGQEVILRCVPISNHLYFYWYRQILGQKVEFLVSFYNNEISEKSEIFDDQFSVERPDGSNFTLKIRSTKLEDSAMYFCASSAAQYFGPGTRLTVL.

This rearrangement joins TRBV7-9 to TRBJ2-2, with D possibly being TRBD2 (5 bases). This CDR3 has 15 amino acids. Trimming stripped 4 bases from V and 1 base from J, with 10 bases between. Looked up from germline, CDR1 is SEHNR and CDR2 is FQNEAQ (reference sequence). The CDR3 loop is CASSSGEGNTGELFF. In DNA, the CDR3 is TGTGCCAGCAGCTCAGGAGAGGGGAACACCGGGGAGCTGTTTTTT. Combining the CDR3 with reference TRBV7-9 and TRBJ2-2 gives the whole variable domain DTGVSQNPRHKITKRGQNVTFRCDPISEHNRLYWYRQTLGQGPEFLTYFQNEAQLEKSRLLSDRFSAERPKGSFSTLEIQRTEQGDSAMYLCASSSGEGNTGELFFGEGSRLTVL.

This clonotype was picked up many times. This rearrangement joins TRBV7-8 to TRBJ2-1; a possible D gene is TRBD2 (6 bases). Trimming stripped 4 bases from V and 4 bases from J, with 14 bases between. The CDR3 covers 15 residues. The V gene's germline CDR1 is SGHVS and CDR2 FQNEAQ. CDR3 sequence reads: CASSSTTSLYNEQFF. CDR3 in DNA: TGTGCCAGCAGCTCCACGACTAGTCTGTACAATGAGCAGTTCTTC.

The V call is TRBV29-1, the J call TRBJ2-2; 11 bases are a match to TRBD1. Unmatched junction bases numbered 6, after V lost 0 bases and J lost 0 bases. The CDR3 runs 18 residues. Germline CDR1 SQVTM, CDR2 ANQGSEA. This chain's CDR3 is CSVEDLGDRGANTGELFF. The DNA for the CDR3 is TGCAGCGTTGAAGATCTAGGGGACAGGGGGGCGAACACCGGGGAGCTGTTTTTT.

This clonotype was counted between two and nine times. This chain joins TRBV12-3 or TRBV12-4 and TRBJ2-1; possible D gene TRBD1, 6 bases. Trimming cost V 2 bases and J 9 bases, with 11 bases left between them. The CDR3 sequence is 13 residues long. The CDR3 region has the DNA TGTGCCAGCAGTTTACGCAGGGGAATTGAGCAGTTCTTC. This encodes CASSLRRGIEQFF.

This chain joins TRBV19 and TRBJ1-5; 8 bases align to TRBD1. CDR3 size: 13 residues. Germline V gene lookup returns CDR1 LNHDA and CDR2 SQIVND (reference sequence). The ends lost 10 bases at V and 4 bases at J; junction bases unmatched: 6. CDR3 region: CATDRGGNQPQHF. CDR3 nucleotides: TGTGCCACTGACAGGGGAGGTAATCAGCCCCAGCATTTT.

The table lists this clonotype with a few counts. The J gene is TRBJ2-4, the V gene TRBV9, with 7 bases lining up with TRBD2. After removal of 7 bases from V and 9 bases from J, the junction contained 13 bases not matched to a gene. The V gene's germline CDR1 is SGDLS and CDR2 YYNGEE. This CDR3 spans 14 amino acids. The CDR3 loop reads CASSQWGGESIQYF. The DNA for the CDR3 is TGTGCCAGCTCCCAATGGGGGGGAGAGAGCATTCAGTACTTC.

This clonotype appeared many times. V and J are TRBV7-2 and TRBJ2-1; 9 positions match TRBD2. The germline V gene has CDR1 SGHTA and CDR2 FQGNSA. V gave up 1 base and J gave up 9 bases; unmatched junction bases: 10. The CDR3 runs to 16 residues. The chain's CDR3 is CASSLGRAGGVVEQFF. Written as DNA, the CDR3 is TGTGCCAGCAGCTTAGGGCGAGCGGGGGGAGTGGTTGAGCAGTTCTTC.

CDR3 nucleotide sequence: TGTGCCAGCAGCCCGGGACTAGCTGACCGGCGGTACTTC. It yields the protein CASSPGLADRRYF. The chain recombines TRBV3-1 with TRBJ2-7, with 9 bases identical to TRBD2. The length of the CDR3 is 13 residues. Losses at the gene ends were 4 bases for V and 12 bases for J; bases not matched to a gene: 10. Germline CDR1 and CDR2: LGHDT and YNNKEL (reference sequence).

This clonotype came up many times. The V call is TRBV2, the J call TRBJ2-5; possibly TRBD1 for D (6 bases). Germline CDR1 and CDR2: SNHLY and FYNNEI. V was trimmed by 4 bases and J by 5 bases, leaving 11 bases between them. CDR3 length: 13 amino acids. CDR3 in amino acids: CASSAQGEETQYF. The CDR3 nucleotides are TGTGCCAGCAGTGCACAGGGAGAGGAGACCCAGTACTTC.

A note on this clonotype: Just one base apart from a much larger clone, this may be a read error. The CDR3 end shows no conserved phenylalanine or tryptophan, and so a read error is likely. The CDR3 DNA reads TGTGCCAGCAGTACCGCTGCCGGGACGGATTACGAGCAGTACCTC. It specifies CASSTAAGTDYEQYL. The gene calls are TRBV28 and TRBJ2-7; D may be TRBD1 or TRBD2 (5 bases each). Germline V gene sequence: CDR1 MDHEN, CDR2 SYDVKM. Trimming removed 5 bases from V and 4 bases from J, with 18 bases in between. The length of the CDR3 is 15 residues.

This clonotype was seen a few times. This rearrangement joins TRBV7-2 to TRBJ2-3; 11 nucleotides align to TRBD2. Germline V gene lookup returns CDR1 SGHTA and CDR2 FQGNSA. CDR3 length: 19 amino acids. Trimming at V came to 4 bases and at J to 3 bases, leaving 15 bases not matched to a gene. The chain's CDR3 is CASSSRLGLAARPTDTQYF. CDR3 coding DNA: TGTGCCAGCAGCTCAAGGTTGGGACTAGCGGCACGCCCTACAGATACGCAGTATTTT. The variable domain in full, with the rest retrieved from reference TRBV7-2 and TRBJ2-3, is GAGVSQSPSNKVTEKGKDVELRCDPISGHTALYWYRQSLGQGLEFLIYFQGNSAPDKSGLPSDRFSAERTGGSVSTLTIQRTQQEDSAVYLCASSSRLGLAARPTDTQYFGPGTRLTVL.

This clonotype occurred many times. CDR3 in DNA: TGTGCCAGCAGCTCGAGGACAGGGCAGTCCGAGCAGTACTTC. This encodes CASSSRTGQSEQYF. V is TRBV7-2 and J is TRBJ2-7; the match to TRBD1 covers 8 bases. Germline values: CDR1 SGHTA, CDR2 FQGNSA. The CDR3 extends over 14 amino acids. V shed 4 bases and J 6 bases; nucleotides not matched to a gene: 8.

The chain joins TRBV5-6 to TRBJ2-2, with 7 bases that match TRBD2. Germline trimming cut 6 bases from V and 7 bases from J; bases unmatched to any gene: 6. The CDR3 runs to 13 residues. Looked up from germline, CDR1 is SGHDT and CDR2 is YYEEEE. In DNA form, the CDR3 reads TGTGCCAGCAACGGACTAGTGTTCGGGGAGCTGTTTTTT. Its translation is CASNGLVFGELFF.

Comments on this clonotype: It may be a read error: a sequence one base away is much more abundant. CDR3 protein: CSARARSTNTEAFF. In nucleotides, the CDR3 is TGCAGTGCTAGAGCGCGGTCCACGAACACTGAAGCTTTCTTT. The V call is TRBV20-1, the J call TRBJ1-1, with D uncertain. Deletions cut 1 base from V and 1 base from J, with 10 bases between. The germline V gene encodes CDR1 DFQATT and CDR2 SNEGSKA (reference sequence). The CDR3 runs to 14 residues.

This clonotype occurred a few times. The chain uses TRBV29-1 and TRBJ2-3; 8 bases fit TRBD1. Germline loops: CDR1 SQVTM, CDR2 ANQGSEA. This CDR3 spans 13 amino acids. V trimming: 7 bases; J trimming: 2 bases; junction bases outside the gene matches: 5. The CDR3 reads CSARTGNTDTQYF. The CDR3 coding sequence is TGCAGCGCCCGGACAGGGAACACAGATACGCAGTATTTT.

In this sample, this clonotype turned up many times. This rearrangement joins TRBV5-8 to TRBJ2-1; 10 bases fit TRBD2. The germline gives CDR1 SGHTS, CDR2 YDEGEE. The CDR3 contains 17 residues. With 3 bases clipped from V and 10 bases from J, the junction kept 16 bases outside the gene matches. CDR3 nucleotides: TGTGCCAGCAGCTCAGGACAGGGAAGGGTAGCGGGAGGAGAGCAGTTCTTC. Its protein is CASSSGQGRVAGGEQFF.

This clonotype occurred many times. V gene TRBV20-1 combines with J gene TRBJ2-3; the D call may be TRBD1 or TRBD2 (6 bases each). Germline CDR1 and CDR2: DFQATT and SNEGSKA (reference sequence). The V and J ends lost 2 bases and 1 base respectively, with 10 bases between them. This CDR3 is built from 14 residues. In DNA form, the CDR3 reads TGCAGTGCTAGAAGGGGGGCAGGCACAGATACGCAGTATTTT. Protein sequence: CSARRGAGTDTQYF.

Many counts were recorded for this clonotype. The chain carries TRBV18 and TRBJ2-1, with D perhaps matching TRBD1 (5 bases). The CDR3 covers 13 residues. CDR1 KGHSH and CDR2 LQKENI come from the germline V gene. The V end lost 3 bases, the J end lost 10 bases, and 13 bases lay between the germline ends. The CDR3: CASSPTQGGEQFF. CDR3 nucleotide sequence: TGTGCCAGCTCACCGACCCAGGGTGGAGAGCAGTTCTTC.

This clonotype was counted between two and nine times. A much larger clone lies one base from this, so it may be a read error. This chain uses TRBV12-3 or TRBV12-4 with TRBJ2-3; 9 nucleotides match TRBD2. Trimming cost V 7 bases and J 4 bases; bases outside gene matches: 15. CDR3 size: 17 residues. The CDR3 is CASTESVGSGSADTQYF. CDR3 nucleotide sequence: TGTGCCAGCACCGAGTCCGTGGGTAGCGGGAGCGCAGATACGCAGTATTTT.

This clonotype was recorded many times. The chain carries TRBV7-9 and TRBJ1-2; D gene unclear. Germline V gives CDR1 SEHNR, CDR2 FQNEAQ (reference sequence). Trimming stripped 1 base from V and 2 bases from J, with 8 bases between. CDR3 size: 14 residues. In DNA, the CDR3 is TGTGCCAGCAGCTTAGTGGGAGGGAACTATGGCTACACCTTC. Translating it yields CASSLVGGNYGYTF.

CDR3 loop: CASSLDLTGGPDTQYF. As DNA, the CDR3 is TGTGCCAGCAGCTTGGATCTGACAGGGGGGCCAGATACGCAGTATTTT. This rearrangement joins TRBV5-4 to TRBJ2-3; 9 nucleotides match TRBD1. V was pared by 0 bases and J by 4 bases, with 6 bases of the junction left unmatched. In germline, CDR1 is SGHNT, CDR2 YYREEE (reference sequence). This CDR3 is built from 16 residues. The complete variable domain, with remaining parts taken from reference TRBV5-4 and TRBJ2-3, reads ETGVTQSPTHLIKTRGQQVTLRCSSQSGHNTVSWYQQALGQGPQFIFQYYREEENGRGNFPPRFSGLQFPNYSSELNVNALELDDSALYLCASSLDLTGGPDTQYFGPGTRLTVL.

This clonotype was detected only a few times. This chain links TRBV5-1 with TRBJ1-4; 7 bases agree with TRBD1. The CDR3 spans 15 residues. Germline loops: CDR1 SGHRS, CDR2 YFSETQ. The V gene end was trimmed by 0 bases and the J gene end by 7 bases; junction bases not matched to a gene: 6. CDR3 loop: CASSLEGARGEKLFF. CDR3 nucleotide sequence: TGCGCCAGCAGCTTGGAGGGGGCGCGAGGTGAAAAACTGTTTTTT.

The chain recombines TRBV29-1 with TRBJ2-1; D is uncertain. The CDR3 consists of 12 residues. Between the trimmed V and J ends, which lost 0 bases and 4 bases, there was a span of 4 bases. Germline CDR1 and CDR2: SQVTM and ANQGSEA. Written as DNA, the CDR3 is TGCAGCGTTGAAGAGAGGTACAATGAGCAGTTCTTC. It yields the protein CSVEERYNEQFF.

This clonotype was counted only a few times. The chain couples TRBV19 to TRBJ2-3, with D uncertain. CDR1 is LNHDA, CDR2 SQIVND, per germline (reference sequence). V dropped 2 bases and J dropped 0 bases, with 9 bases sitting between them. There are 15 residues in the CDR3. CDR3 in DNA: TGTGCCAGTAGTATACAACAAACTAGCACAGATACGCAGTATTTT. Translating gives CASSIQQTSTDTQYF.

Worth noting for this clonotype: At one end, the junction sequence differs from germline, possibly due to a read error. The chain has TRBV7-9 and TRBJ2-7; 9 bases match TRBD2. Germline CDR1 is SEHNR and CDR2 is FQNEAQ (reference sequence). This CDR3 spans 15 amino acids. The CDR3 here is CASSFIAGGNYEQYF. CDR3 coding DNA: TGTGCAAGCAGCTTTATTGCGGGAGGGAACTACGAGCAGTACTTC. The variable domain in full, with the rest retrieved from reference TRBV7-9 and TRBJ2-7, is DTGVSQNPRHKITKRGQNVTFRCDPISEHNRLYWYRQTLGQGPEFLTYFQNEAQLEKSRLLSDRFSAERPKGSFSTLEIQRTEQGDSAMYLCASSFIAGGNYEQYFGPGTRLTVT.

As to this clonotype: This may be a read error, as it is one base from a much larger clone. The chain uses TRBV6-1 and TRBJ1-2; 7 nucleotides align to TRBD1. After removal of 7 bases from V and 7 bases from J, the junction contained 12 bases not matched to a gene. Germline CDR1 reads MNHNS; CDR2 reads SASEGT. This CDR3 spans 14 amino acids. CDR3 sequence (DNA): TGTGCCAGCATACGCCGGGACAGTGGGCCTGGCTACACCTTC. Its translation is CASIRRDSGPGYTF.

This clonotype was recorded at least ten times. The rearrangement uses TRBV6-1 and TRBJ1-2, with 10 bases lining up with TRBD1. The CDR3 sequence is 12 residues long. Germline V gene data show CDR1 as MNHNS and CDR2 as SASEGT. J gave up 8 bases and V 6 bases, and 3 bases lay outside the gene matches. CDR3 sequence reads: CASRQTGGGYTF. The CDR3 DNA follows: TGTGCCAGCAGGCAGACAGGGGGCGGCTACACCTTC.

This clonotype has a count of ten or more. V is TRBV12-3 or TRBV12-4 and J is TRBJ2-1, with 10 bases aligning to TRBD2. Trimming removed 5 bases from V and 2 bases from J; junction bases left unmatched: 9. The CDR3 runs 17 residues. This CDR3 is CASSAQLAGVAYNEQFF. DNA of the CDR3: TGTGCCAGCAGTGCCCAGCTAGCGGGAGTGGCCTACAATGAGCAGTTCTTC.